This section outlines one T cell receptor beta chain sequence together with its context. The antigen is not known. This entry is derived from a study of shared clonotypes between healthy human individuals. Study as a whole: Researchers drew samples from a couple of women and a few men aged 18 to 49. Study findings and constraints: Sampling covered nothing but blood. Tissue TCR repertoires likely differ from those found in blood.

The CDR3 length is 14 residues. With 1 base removed from V and 2 bases from J, the gap between germline ends came to 7 bases. Germline CDR1 is SGHTS and CDR2 is YDEGEE. For each subset, genomic DNA was distributed in equal portions over several immunoSEQ plates. Here immunoSEQ multiplex PCR was the method, and the copy in TCRdb shows in-frame clones only, minus some. The sample yields approximately 600,000 clones, approximately 95% seen once. Naive CD8 cells lacked CD45RO, underwent positive selection for CCR7 and left out terminally differentiated effector memory CD45RA+ cells. None of the donors, who were healthy HIV-negative adults, had recently had acute infections or vaccinations.

The J gene is TRBJ1-5, the V gene TRBV5-8; D is perhaps TRBD1 (6 bases). This sequence was found in a woman between 25 and 40 years old in good health. Sequencing input: naive CD8+ T cells sorted from blood. The CDR3 nucleotides read TGTGCCAGCAGCTTGACAGGGCGCAATCAGCCCCAGCATTTT. Amino acid sequence: CASSLTGRNQPQHF.